The 5 T cell receptor beta chains below were found in one sample sequenced in a study of blood T cell repertoires in COVID-19. Sequencing used immunoSEQ multiplex PCR; TCRdb keeps in-frame clones, though not all of them. Of 150,000 to 200,000 clones in the sample, roughly 85% were seen once. Sample: peripheral blood. The receptor set was obtained from a human donor with acute or convalescent COVID-19. The donor label of this sample is uncertain.

The CDR3 DNA is TGTGCCTGGAGTGCAGGGGGCTACGGAAACACCATATATTTT. It is translated as CAWSAGGYGNTIYF. The gene calls are TRBV30 and TRBJ1-3, with 8 bases fitting TRBD1. The CDR3 has 14 amino acids. After removal of 1 base from V and 4 bases from J, the junction contained 3 bases not matched to a gene. Germline V gives CDR1 GTSNPN, CDR2 SVGIG (reference sequence).

V is TRBV5-1 and J is TRBJ2-7; no firm D call. Germline V gene sequence: CDR1 SGHRS, CDR2 YFSETQ. CDR3 length: 15 amino acids. V lost 1 base and J lost 0, with 11 bases in between. In DNA form, the CDR3 reads TGCGCCAGCAGCTTGTCTACACAGAGCTCCTACGAGCAGTACTTC. Protein product: CASSLSTQSSYEQYF.

The rearrangement links TRBV9 to TRBJ2-7; perhaps TRBD1 as D (6 bases). Trimming shortened V by 0 bases and J by 2 bases, and 12 bases separated the two germline ends. CDR3 length equals 15 residues. The germline V gene encodes CDR1 SGDLS and CDR2 YYNGEE. CDR3 in amino acids: CASSVDPTGAYEQYF. The CDR3 region has the DNA TGTGCCAGCAGCGTAGATCCGACAGGAGCCTACGAGCAGTACTTC.

The rearrangement uses TRBV4-1 and TRBJ1-5; 7 bases line up with TRBD1. The J segment lost 4 bases and the V segment lost 0 bases, leaving 6 bases of the junction unmatched. Germline V gene sequence: CDR1 MGHRA, CDR2 YSYEKL. The CDR3 spans 16 residues. CDR3 bases: TGCGCCAGCAGCCAAGATCGAGACAGGGTAAATCAGCCCCAGCATTTT. Translating gives CASSQDRDRVNQPQHF.

The chain recombines TRBV30 with TRBJ2-7, with D tentatively TRBD1 (6 bases). The V end lost 3 bases, the J end lost 2 bases, and 8 bases lay between the germline ends. Germline CDR1 is GTSNPN and CDR2 is SVGIG (reference sequence). The CDR3 is 12 residues long. The DNA of the CDR3 is TGTGCCTGGAGGGACAGCACCTACGAGCAGTACTTC. Translation gives CAWRDSTYEQYF.